Included here is one T cell receptor (beta chain) sequence, with context. The clone's antigen remains unknown. Base qualities were left out, and no much larger clone turns up one base away. The entry originates in a study of T cell responses to AZD1222 COVID-19 vaccine (dated by TCRdb to the early 2020s). Background on the whole study: A total of approximately 250 trial participants underwent TCR sequencing, of whom about 210 had received two doses of AZD1222 and about 25 had received two doses of the MenACWY control vaccine. Trial participants were enrolled by age into 18-55, 56-69 and 70-plus year subgroups, with around 150, 28 and 57 TCR-sequenced participants respectively. Summary of the overall study and its limitations: Because no day 14 peak-response samples were available, repertoires were characterized only after the peak T cell response. The vaccine-associated CD4 TCRs covered the entire spike protein, and the dominant responses fell in regions 160-218 and 743-854. Epitopes outside the regions mutated in the B.1.351 and B.1.1.7 variants were reportedly recognized by nearly half of the unique spike-specific TCRs. After two AZD1222 doses, both the breadth and the depth of spike-specific TCRs were significantly higher than at day 0 and than in MenACWY recipients. The 56-69-year group was small, and its depth increase did not reach significance, likely because of low power. Participants were mostly white British and included more females than males, and it was suggested by the authors that clonal diversity may have been underestimated. Conclusions about previously exposed vaccinees were limited because only a handful of AZD1222 recipients were SARS-CoV-2 seropositive at baseline.

V is clipped by 3 bases and J by 4 bases, and the sequence between their germline boundaries is 12 bases long. Per the germline V gene (reference sequence), LNHDA is the CDR1 and SQIVND is the CDR2. The CDR3 runs 14 residues from the cysteine to the phenylalanine. Only the CDR3 DNA stays, 42 bases, in frame from base 1. The time point label, read with the paper, signifies: about 28 days (+/-7) after the second vaccine dose. AZD1222 recipients given second doses at about 4 weeks or at about 12 weeks were pooled, since spike-specific TCR depth and breadth were not found to differ between the two schedules. Samples from vaccinated people were obtained from the UK trials COV001 and COV002, which included a single-blind randomized controlled phase 2/3 trial of AZD1222 (ChAdOx1 nCoV-19) in healthy adults. Trial participant PBMC samples were collected at day 0 and day 28 after the second dose for TCRbeta chain sequencing.

The CDR3 regions of human TCRbeta chains were analyzed by immunosequencing. In the paper's pipeline: TCRs in the repertoires were matched against a reference library of SARS-CoV-2-specific TCRs that had been generated with the MIRA antigen-specificity platform. Breadth meant the fraction of unique TCRs that were SARS-CoV-2-associated, whereas depth meant the fraction of total T cells that were SARS-CoV-2-associated. Using the MIRA data, each spike-specific TCR was assigned both to the spike region to which the TCR was reactive and to a CD4 or CD8 class. Log10-transformed breadth and depth values were compared by one-way ANOVA with Sidak's multiple comparisons tests. This is the immuneACCESS table as TCRdb keeps it, with only in-frame sequences that have V and J called. A part of the clones is gone; compared with another copy, unresolved V genes explain less than half, and the rest is unexplained. That table is the source of V, J and clone size, and D and trimming were worked out from the DNA. The sample table lists about 110,000 clones, over 85% of them with a count of one. The ten biggest clones cover around 14% of the sample.

The sequence joins TRBV19 to TRBJ1-1; the D gene is unclear. The clonotype comes from an adult who received the AZD1222 COVID-19 vaccine. The sample here was peripheral blood, taken 28 days after the second AZD1222 dose. The DNA sequence is TGTGCCAGTAGTATTGCGGTCGGTGGCACTGAAGCTTTCTTT. It is translated as CASSIAVGGTEAFF.